This T cell receptor beta chain was found in a study of T cell responses to AZD1222 COVID-19 vaccine (dated by TCRdb to the early 2020s). General notes on the study: AZD1222 recipients given second doses at about 4 weeks or at about 12 weeks were pooled, since spike-specific TCR depth and breadth were not found to differ between the two schedules. TCR sequencing was performed for over 230 trial participants, of whom roughly 200 were given two doses of AZD1222 and approximately 26 were given two doses of MenACWY control vaccine. Enrollment into the trials was organized by age into subgroups of 18-55, 56-69 and 70-plus years, and those subgroups contained approximately 150, 30 and 60 TCR-sequenced participants, respectively.

Reading the germline V gene (reference sequence) gives CDR1 SGHNT and CDR2 YYREEE. The CDR3 holds 16 amino acids from the cysteine to the phenylalanine. The read is trimmed to its CDR3 DNA, 48 bases read in frame from base 1. Germline trimming: 4 bases from V, 0 bases from J; junction bases outside gene matches: 10. Regarding this clone: Its target antigen remains unknown. No much larger clonotype is one base removed from it; base qualities were not supplied.

In the paper's terms, the time point label means: baseline before first vaccination. Samples from vaccinated people were obtained from the UK trials COV001 and COV002, which included a single-blind randomized controlled phase 2/3 trial of AZD1222 (ChAdOx1 nCoV-19) in healthy adults. For TCRbeta chain sequencing, PBMC samples from trial participants were taken at day 0 and at day 28 after the second dose. The CDR3 regions of human TCRbeta chains were subjected to immunosequencing. The authors' pipeline ran thus. TCRs in the repertoires were matched against a reference library of SARS-CoV-2-specific TCRs that had been generated with the MIRA antigen-specificity platform. Breadth was defined as the fraction of unique TCRs that were SARS-CoV-2-associated. Depth was defined as the fraction of total T cells that were SARS-CoV-2-associated. Using the MIRA data, each spike-specific TCR was assigned both to the spike region to which the TCR was reactive and to a CD4 or CD8 class. Log10-transformed breadth and depth values were compared by one-way ANOVA with Sidak's multiple comparisons tests. As stored in TCRdb, this immuneACCESS dataset retains in-frame rearrangements with V and J assigned. A fraction of the clones does not appear; measured against another copy, unresolved V genes explain less than half of the discrepancy, and the remainder lacks a known reason. V, J and clone size are those of that table, while D and trimming were read from the DNA. The sample data list around 120,000 clones, and 80% to 90% of these were observed just once. Together, the top ten hold 6.5% to 9% of the sample.

Summary of the overall study and its limitations: Participants were mostly white British and included more females than males, and it was suggested by the authors that clonal diversity may have been underestimated. In the small 56-69-year group, the increase in depth fell short of significance, most likely because of low power. After two AZD1222 doses, spike-specific TCR breadth and depth were significantly higher than at day 0 and than in MenACWY recipients. Conclusions about previously exposed vaccinees were limited because only a handful of AZD1222 recipients were SARS-CoV-2 seropositive at baseline. No day 14 peak-response samples were available, so repertoires were characterized only after the peak T cell response. The whole spike protein was spanned by vaccine-associated CD4 TCRs, and dominant responses were seen in regions 160-218 and 743-854. Epitopes outside the regions mutated in the B.1.351 and B.1.1.7 variants were reportedly recognized by nearly half of the unique spike-specific TCRs.

The chain is assembled from TRBV5-4 and TRBJ2-7; a stretch of 7 junction bases matches TRBD2. The sample here was peripheral blood, taken on day 0 of AZD1222 vaccination. This TCR came from an adult in good health. For the CDR3, the sequence is CASSPVRETGSYEQYF. In nucleotide form, the sequence is TGTGCCAGCAGCCCTGTGCGGGAGACGGGCTCCTACGAGCAGTACTTC.